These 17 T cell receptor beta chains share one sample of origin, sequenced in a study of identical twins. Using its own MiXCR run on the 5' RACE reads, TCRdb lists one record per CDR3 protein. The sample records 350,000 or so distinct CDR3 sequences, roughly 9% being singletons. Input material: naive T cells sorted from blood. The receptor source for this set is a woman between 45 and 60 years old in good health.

The CDR3 nucleotides read TGTGCCAGCAGCCACGACAGGGGACTCACAGATACGCAGTATTTT. It codes for CASSHDRGLTDTQYF. J is TRBJ2-3 and V is TRBV3-1, with 8 bases that match TRBD1. The V gene's germline CDR1 is LGHDT and CDR2 YNNKEL (reference sequence). This CDR3 region has 15 residues. V lost 3 bases to trimming and J lost 2 bases; unmatched junction nucleotides: 4.

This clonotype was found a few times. CDR3 bases: TGTGCCAGCAGTTCCTACACTAGCGGCTCCTACAATGAGCAGTTCTTC. As protein: CASSSYTSGSYNEQFF. The V gene is TRBV12-3 or TRBV12-4, the J gene TRBJ2-1; 8 nucleotides match TRBD2. After removal of 4 bases from V and 0 bases from J, the junction contained 5 bases not matched to a gene. This CDR3 has 16 residues.

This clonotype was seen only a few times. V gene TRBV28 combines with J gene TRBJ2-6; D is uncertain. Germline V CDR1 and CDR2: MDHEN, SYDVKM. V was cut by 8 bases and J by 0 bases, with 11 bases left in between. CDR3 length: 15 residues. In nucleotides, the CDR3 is TGTGCCAGCGGGATCAGAATCTCTGGGGCCAACGTCCTGACTTTC. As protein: CASGIRISGANVLTF.

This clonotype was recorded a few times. The CDR3 bases are TGTGCCAGCAGTAACGGGGATCAGCCCCAGCATTTT. Its translation: CASSNGDQPQHF. The chain carries TRBV12-3 or TRBV12-4 and TRBJ1-5, with D hard to call. Trimming took 5 bases from V and 5 from J, leaving 7 bases between them. The CDR3 runs to 12 residues.

The CDR3: CASRWRASGNYGYTF. The CDR3 nucleotides are TGTGCCAGCAGGTGGCGGGCAAGCGGGAACTATGGCTACACCTTC. The V call is TRBV12-3 or TRBV12-4, the J call TRBJ1-2, with D hard to call. Trimming pared 6 bases from V and 2 bases from J, leaving 16 bases between. The CDR3 is 15 amino acids.

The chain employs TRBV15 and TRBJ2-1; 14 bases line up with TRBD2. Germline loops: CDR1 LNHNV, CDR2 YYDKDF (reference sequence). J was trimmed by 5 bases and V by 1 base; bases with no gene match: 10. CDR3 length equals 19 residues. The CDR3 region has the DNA TGTGCCACCAGCAGAGTCACCGGGACTAGCGGGAGACGCAACAATGAGCAGTTCTTC. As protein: CATSRVTGTSGRRNNEQFF. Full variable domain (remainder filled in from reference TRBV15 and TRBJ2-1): DAMVIQNPRYQVTQFGKPVTLSCSQTLNHNVMYWYQQKSSQAPKLLFHYYDKDFNNEADTPDNFQSRRPNTSFCFLDIRSPGLGDTAMYLCATSRVTGTSGRRNNEQFFGPGTRLTVL.

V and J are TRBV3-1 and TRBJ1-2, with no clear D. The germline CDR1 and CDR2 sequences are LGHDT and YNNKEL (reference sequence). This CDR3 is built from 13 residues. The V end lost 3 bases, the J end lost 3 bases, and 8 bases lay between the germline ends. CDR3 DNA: TGTGCCAGCAGCCACTGGGTTGACTATGGCTACACCTTC. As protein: CASSHWVDYGYTF.

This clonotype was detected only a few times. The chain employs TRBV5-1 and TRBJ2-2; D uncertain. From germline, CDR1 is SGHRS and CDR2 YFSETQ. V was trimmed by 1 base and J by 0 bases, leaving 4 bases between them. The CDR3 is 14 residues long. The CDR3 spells CASSLSPNTGELFF. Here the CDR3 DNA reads TGCGCCAGCAGCTTGTCGCCGAACACCGGGGAGCTGTTTTTT.

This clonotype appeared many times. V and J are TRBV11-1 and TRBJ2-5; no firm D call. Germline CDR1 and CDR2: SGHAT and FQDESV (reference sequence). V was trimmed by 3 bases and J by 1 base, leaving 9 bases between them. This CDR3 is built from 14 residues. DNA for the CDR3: TGTGCCAGCAGCTTTGGGCTCCTCCAAGAGACCCAGTACTTC. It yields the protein CASSFGLLQETQYF.

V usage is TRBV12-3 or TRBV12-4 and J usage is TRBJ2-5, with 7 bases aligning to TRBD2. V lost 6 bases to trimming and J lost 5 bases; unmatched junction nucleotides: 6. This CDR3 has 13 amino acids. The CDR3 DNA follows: TGTGCCAGCAGGTTGACTAGCCGGGAGACCCAGTACTTC. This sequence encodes CASRLTSRETQYF.

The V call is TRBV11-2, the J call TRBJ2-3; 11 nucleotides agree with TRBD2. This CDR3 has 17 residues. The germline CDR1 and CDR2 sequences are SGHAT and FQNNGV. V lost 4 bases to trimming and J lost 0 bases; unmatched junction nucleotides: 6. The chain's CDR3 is CASSSGTSGASTDTQYF. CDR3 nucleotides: TGTGCCAGCAGCTCCGGGACTAGCGGAGCTAGCACAGATACGCAGTATTTT.

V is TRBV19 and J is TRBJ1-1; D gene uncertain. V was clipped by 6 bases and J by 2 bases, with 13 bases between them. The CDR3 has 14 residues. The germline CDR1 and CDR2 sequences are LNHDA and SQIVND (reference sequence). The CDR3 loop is CASRSGGRNTEAFF. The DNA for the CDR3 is TGTGCCAGTAGGAGTGGAGGCAGAAACACTGAAGCTTTCTTT.

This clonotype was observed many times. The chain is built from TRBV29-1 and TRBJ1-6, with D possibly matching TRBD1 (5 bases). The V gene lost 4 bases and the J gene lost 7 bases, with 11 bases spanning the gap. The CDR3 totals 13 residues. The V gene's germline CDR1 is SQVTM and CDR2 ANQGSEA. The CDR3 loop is CSVGWGENSPLHF. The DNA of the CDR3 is TGCAGCGTTGGTTGGGGGGAAAATTCACCCCTCCACTTT. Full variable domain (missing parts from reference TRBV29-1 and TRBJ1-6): SAVISQKPSRDICQRGTSLTIQCQVDSQVTMMFWYRQQPGQSLTLIATANQGSEATYESGFVIDKFPISRPNLTFSTLTVSNMSPEDSSIYLCSVGWGENSPLHFGNGTRLTVT.

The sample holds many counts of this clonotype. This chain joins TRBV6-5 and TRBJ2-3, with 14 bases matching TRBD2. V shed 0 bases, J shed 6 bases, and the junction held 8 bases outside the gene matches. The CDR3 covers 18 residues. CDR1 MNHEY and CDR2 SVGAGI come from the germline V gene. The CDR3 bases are TGTGCCAGCAGTTACTCCGCTTTGACTAGCGGGAGGGGGGATACGCAGTATTTT. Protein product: CASSYSALTSGRGDTQYF.

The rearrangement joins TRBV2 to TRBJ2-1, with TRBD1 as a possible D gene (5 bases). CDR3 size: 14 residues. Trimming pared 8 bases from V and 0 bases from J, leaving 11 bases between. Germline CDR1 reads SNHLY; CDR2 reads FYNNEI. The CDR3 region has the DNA TGTGCCAGCCTGGGGCCTCCCTCCTACAATGAGCAGTTCTTC. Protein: CASLGPPSYNEQFF.

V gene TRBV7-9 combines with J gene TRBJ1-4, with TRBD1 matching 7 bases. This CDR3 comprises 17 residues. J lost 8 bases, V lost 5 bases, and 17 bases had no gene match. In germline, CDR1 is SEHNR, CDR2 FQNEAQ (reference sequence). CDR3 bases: TGTGCCAGCAGCACCTGGACAGGACCGAACCGGGGAGAAAAACTGTTTTTT. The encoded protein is CASSTWTGPNRGEKLFF.

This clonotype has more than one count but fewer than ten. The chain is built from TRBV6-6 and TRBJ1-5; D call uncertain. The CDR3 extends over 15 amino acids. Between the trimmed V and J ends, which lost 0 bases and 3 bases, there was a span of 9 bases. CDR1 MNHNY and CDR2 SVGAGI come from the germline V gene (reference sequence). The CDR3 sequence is CASSYSSTINQPQHF. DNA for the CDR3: TGTGCCAGCAGTTACTCGTCTACGATCAATCAGCCCCAGCATTTT.